Presented here are 8 T cell receptor beta chains from one specimen sequenced in a study of T cell changes during pregnancy in multiple sclerosis. Here immunoSEQ multiplex PCR was the method, and the copy in TCRdb shows in-frame clones only, minus some. In the table there are tens of thousands of clones, roughly 88% of which are singletons. Here the sequenced sample was peripheral blood, taken in the second trimester of pregnancy. Receptor source: a female donor in good health, enrolled as a control in a pregnancy study.

The chain links TRBV2 to TRBJ2-2; the match to TRBD2 covers 7 bases. Trimming removed 7 bases from V and 6 bases from J; junction bases left unmatched: 8. The CDR3 runs 14 residues. Germline lookup yields CDR1 SNHLY and CDR2 FYNNEI. CDR3 residues: CASKTGLDSGELFF. For the CDR3, the DNA is TGTGCCAGCAAAACTGGACTAGATTCCGGGGAGCTGTTTTTT.

V gene TRBV10-3 combines with J gene TRBJ1-2, with 7 positions matching TRBD1. Germline CDR1 is ENHRY and CDR2 is SYGVKD. V was pared by 4 bases and J by 4 bases, with 3 bases of the junction left unmatched. This CDR3 contains 13 residues. The CDR3 bases are TGTGCCATCAGTGGACAGGGAACCTATGGCTACACCTTC. Protein product: CAISGQGTYGYTF.

The genes are TRBV11-2 and TRBJ1-1, with D possibly TRBD1 on 6 matching bases. V was trimmed by 1 base and J by 5 bases, leaving 14 bases between them. This CDR3 is 15 amino acids long. In germline, CDR1 is SGHAT, CDR2 FQNNGV. CDR3 nucleotides: TGTGCCAGCAGCTTAGCAGGGGCGGGTGAGACTGAAGCTTTCTTT. Its protein product is CASSLAGAGETEAFF.

The V gene is TRBV9, the J gene TRBJ1-2; TRBD1 agrees at 7 bases. The CDR3 totals 12 residues. V shed 3 bases, J shed 8 bases, and the junction held 4 bases outside the gene matches. Germline V gene data show CDR1 as SGDLS and CDR2 as YYNGEE. The DNA for the CDR3 is TGTGCCAGCAGCGCGAACAGGGGCGGCTACACCTTC. Its protein is CASSANRGGYTF.

The J gene is TRBJ2-3, the V gene TRBV5-1, with 8 bases lining up with TRBD2. This CDR3 region has 17 residues. CDR1 is SGHRS, CDR2 YFSETQ, per germline. V was pared by 1 base and J by 4 bases, with 11 bases of the junction left unmatched. CDR3 nucleotide sequence: TGCGCCAGCAGCTTGATCGGGGGGGGCTCCAACCCAGATACGCAGTATTTT. It codes for CASSLIGGGSNPDTQYF.

This clone appeared a single time. The chain links TRBV9 to TRBJ2-1; TRBD2 matches at 7 bases. The CDR3 contains 17 residues. V was clipped by 6 bases and J by 3 bases; unmatched bases: 15. Looked up from germline, CDR1 is SGDLS and CDR2 is YYNGEE. The CDR3 DNA reads as TGTGCCAGCACCCCCCAAGTCGGTAGCGGGCTCTACAATGAGCAGTTCTTC. It is translated as CASTPQVGSGLYNEQFF.

This clone was observed a single time. The gene calls are TRBV6-5 and TRBJ2-5, with a possible D match to TRBD2 (6 bases). CDR1 and CDR2 from the germline V gene are MNHEY and SVGAGI. The CDR3 extends over 16 amino acids. The V gene lost 0 bases and the J gene lost 5 bases, with 16 bases spanning the gap. The CDR3 DNA follows: TGTGCCAGCAGTTACTCCGGACGGGCTACTAGCGAGACCCAGTACTTC. It codes for CASSYSGRATSETQYF.

This clone appeared once. The chain recombines TRBV1 with TRBJ2-7; the tabulated D call, TRBD1, remains unverified against the DNA. TRBV1 is a recognized pseudogene. The length of the CDR3 is 17 residues. The CDR3 region is CTSSRTGQGASSYEQYF. The CDR3 nucleotides are TGCACCAGCAGCCGCACCGGACAGGGCGCCAGCTCCTACGAGCAGTACTTC.